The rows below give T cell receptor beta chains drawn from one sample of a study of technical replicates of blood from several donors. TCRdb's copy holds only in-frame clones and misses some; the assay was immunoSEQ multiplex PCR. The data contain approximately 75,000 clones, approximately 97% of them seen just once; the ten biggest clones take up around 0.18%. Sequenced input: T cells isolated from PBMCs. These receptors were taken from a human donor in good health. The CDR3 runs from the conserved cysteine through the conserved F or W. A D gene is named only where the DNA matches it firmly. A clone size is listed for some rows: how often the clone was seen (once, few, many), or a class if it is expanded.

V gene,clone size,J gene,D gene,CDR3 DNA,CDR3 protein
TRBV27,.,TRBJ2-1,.,TGTGCCAGCACCTCGACAGCATCCTACAATGAGCAGTTCTTC,CASTSTASYNEQFF
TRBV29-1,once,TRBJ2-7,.,TGCAGCGTTCTTACATCAGGGTACGAGCAGTACTTC,CSVLTSGYEQYF
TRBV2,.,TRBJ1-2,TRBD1,TGTGCCAGCACCCCCGGGACAGGGTATGGCTACACCTTC,CASTPGTGYGYTF
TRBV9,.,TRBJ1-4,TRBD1,TGTGCCAGCACCGGGACAGGTCCTATTCGGCCCGGAAAACTGTTTTTT,CASTGTGPIRPGKLFF
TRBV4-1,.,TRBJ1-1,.,TGCGCCAGCAGCCAAGATCTGGGCGCCTTAAACACTGAAGCTTTCTTT,CASSQDLGALNTEAFF
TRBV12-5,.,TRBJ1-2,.,TGTGCTAGTGGCACCCGTGGGCCAGGAGGCTACACCTTC,CASGTRGPGGYTF
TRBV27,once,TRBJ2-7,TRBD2,TGTGCCAGCAGTTTATCCGGGACTAGCGGGGGAATCTACGAGCAGTACTTC,CASSLSGTSGGIYEQYF
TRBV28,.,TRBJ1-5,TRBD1,TGTGCCAGCAGTTTATTGACAGGGTACCAGCCCCAGCATTTT,CASSLLTGYQPQHF
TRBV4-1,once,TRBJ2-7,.,TGCGCCAGCAGCCCTTTTCTTGGCAGCTCCTACGAGCAGTACTTC,CASSPFLGSSYEQYF
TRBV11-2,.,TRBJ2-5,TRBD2,TGTGCCAGCAGCTTAAATGTAGCGGGGGAGGCCCAGTACTTC,CASSLNVAGEAQYF
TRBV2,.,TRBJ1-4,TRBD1,TGTGCCAGCAGTTTTTTTCCGGGACAGGGTCAAAAACTGTTTTTT,CASSFFPGQGQKLFF
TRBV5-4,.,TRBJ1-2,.,TGTGCCAGCAGCTTTTACAGAGACTACACCTTC,CASSFYRDYTF
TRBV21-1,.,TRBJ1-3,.,TGTGCCAGCAGCAAGTCAGCTGGGACAGGTGATTTCTCTGGAAACACCATATATTTT,CASSKSAGTGDFSGNTIYF
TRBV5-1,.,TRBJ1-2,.,TGCGCCAGCAGCTTGGCCGGCGGGGGGCAATACTTC,CASSLAGGGQYF
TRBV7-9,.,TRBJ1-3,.,TGTGCCAGCAGGTACCAGGGGTTTGGAAACACCATATATTTT,CASRYQGFGNTIYF
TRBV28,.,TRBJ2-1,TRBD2,TGTGCCAGCAGGACTAGCGGGAGGGCCGTTGAGCAGTTCTTC,CASRTSGRAVEQFF
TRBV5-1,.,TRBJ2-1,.,TGCGCCAGCAGCTATTTTGACGGGAGCGGCGCAAATGAGCAGTTCTTC,CASSYFDGSGANEQFF
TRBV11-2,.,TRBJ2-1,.,TGTGCCAGCAGCTTACGGCAGAGGCCAAATGAGCAGTTCTTC,CASSLRQRPNEQFF
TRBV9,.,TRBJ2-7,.,TGTGCCAGCAGCGAGGGGGACGAGACCTACGAGCAGTACTTC,CASSEGDETYEQYF
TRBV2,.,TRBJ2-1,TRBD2,TGTGCCAGCCGGAGGTGGGGAGGGGACTACAATGAGCAGTTCTTC,CASRRWGGDYNEQFF
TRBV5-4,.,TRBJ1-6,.,TGTGCCAGCAGCTTGGGAAGGACAGAGTATTCACCCCTCCACTTT,CASSLGRTEYSPLHF
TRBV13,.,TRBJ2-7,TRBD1,TGTGCCAGCAGCTCGGGACAGGGGTGGACCTACGAGCAGTACTTC,CASSSGQGWTYEQYF
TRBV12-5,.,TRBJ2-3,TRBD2,TGTGCTAGTGGTTTTCCGGGACTAGCGACAGATACGCAGTATTTT,CASGFPGLATDTQYF
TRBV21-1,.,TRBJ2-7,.,TGTGCCAGCGAAAAACGGGGACTAGCGGGAGGGGACGAGCAGTACTTC,CASEKRGLAGGDEQYF
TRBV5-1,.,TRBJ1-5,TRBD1,TGCGCCAGCAGCTTGGGGACAGGCCAGCCCCAGCATTTT,CASSLGTGQPQHF
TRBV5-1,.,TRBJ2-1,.,TGCGCCAGCAGCTTGGTAGGGACAAGCTACAATGAGCAGTTCTTC,CASSLVGTSYNEQFF
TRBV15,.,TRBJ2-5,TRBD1,TGTGCCACCAGCAGAGATTCCTGGACAGGGGGCGAGAAGACCCAGTACTTC,CATSRDSWTGGEKTQYF
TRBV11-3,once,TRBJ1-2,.,TGTGCCAGCAGCTCCGCCCGGCGGAACTATGGCTACACCTTC,CASSSARRNYGYTF
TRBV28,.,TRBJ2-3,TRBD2,TGTGCCAGCAGTTTAACGCGGGGGGCCGCAGATACGCAGTATTTT,CASSLTRGAADTQYF
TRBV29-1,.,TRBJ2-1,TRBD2,TGCAGCGTTGGGGGGGGACGGGATCCCTACAATGAGCAGTTCTTC,CSVGGGRDPYNEQFF
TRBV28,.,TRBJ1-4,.,TGTGCCAGCAGTTTCGGTGGCGGGGGAAAACTGTTTTTT,CASSFGGGGKLFF
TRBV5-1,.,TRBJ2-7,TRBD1,TGCGCCAGCAGCTTGGTTGGGACAGGATACGAGCAGTACTTC,CASSLVGTGYEQYF
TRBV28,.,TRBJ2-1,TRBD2,TGTGCCAGCAGTTCCCCAACTAGCGGAAACTACAATGAGCAGTTCTTC,CASSSPTSGNYNEQFF
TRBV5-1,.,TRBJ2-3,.,TGCGCCAGCAGCTTGGACCCAGGGTCCCGCACAGATACGCAGTATTTT,CASSLDPGSRTDTQYF
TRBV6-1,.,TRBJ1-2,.,TGTGCCAGCAGTGAATTTGGTCTCGACTCATCAGATGGCTACACCTTC,CASSEFGLDSSDGYTF
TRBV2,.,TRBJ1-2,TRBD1,TGTGCCAGCAGTGAATTGGACAGGGAAAACTATGGCTACACCTTC,CASSELDRENYGYTF
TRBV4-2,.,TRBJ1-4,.,TGTGCCAGCAGCCTAGGGGCAAATGAAAAACTGTTTTTT,CASSLGANEKLFF
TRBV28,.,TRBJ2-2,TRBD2,TGTGCCAGCAGACCGGGACTAGCGGGAGAGTATCGTACCGGGGAGCTGTTTTTT,CASRPGLAGEYRTGELFF
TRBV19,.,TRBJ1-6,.,TGTGCCAGTAGTATTGGACCGAGTCGACAGAATTCACCCCTCCACTTT,CASSIGPSRQNSPLHF
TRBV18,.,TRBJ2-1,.,TGTGCCAGCTCACCACCGCGGACTACCTTACGTGAGCAGTTCTTC,CASSPPRTTLREQFF